The table lists the clone carrying this TCR beta chain with many counts. Its antigen is not known. The CDR3 spans 16 residues. The germline gives CDR1 SGHVS, CDR2 FQNEAQ. V was shortened by 1 base and J by 3 bases, with 15 bases between the two germline ends. Each CDR3 protein gets one entry after TCRdb re-called the reads with MiXCR. The sample includes 700,000 to 950,000 distinct CDR3 sequences, 32% seen only once; the top ten take around 12%. These data originate in a study of T cell repertoires in cytomegalovirus infection. Study-level background: The authors used CMV epitopes that were HLA-C-restricted (recently identified) and HLA-B-restricted (well studied). TCR beta signatures that were public indicated CMV infection and matching HLA type.

Findings of the study overall: HLA-C-restricted CMV-specific TCR beta clonotypes were dominant in the ex vivo response. The cumulative frequency of public TCR beta families identified carriers of CMV plus the relevant HLA.

The source of this sequence is a human donor in good health (CMV status not recorded). Some clones in this sample may be carry-over from other donors' samples. The source was cultured CD8+ T cells from PBMCs, collected from culture after CMV antigen stimulation. V usage is TRBV7-8 and J usage is TRBJ1-2, with a possible D match to TRBD1 (6 bases). CDR3: CASSLVGGARDYGYTF. CDR3 sequence (DNA): TGTGCCAGCAGCTTAGTAGGGGGGGCCAGGGACTATGGCTACACCTTC.